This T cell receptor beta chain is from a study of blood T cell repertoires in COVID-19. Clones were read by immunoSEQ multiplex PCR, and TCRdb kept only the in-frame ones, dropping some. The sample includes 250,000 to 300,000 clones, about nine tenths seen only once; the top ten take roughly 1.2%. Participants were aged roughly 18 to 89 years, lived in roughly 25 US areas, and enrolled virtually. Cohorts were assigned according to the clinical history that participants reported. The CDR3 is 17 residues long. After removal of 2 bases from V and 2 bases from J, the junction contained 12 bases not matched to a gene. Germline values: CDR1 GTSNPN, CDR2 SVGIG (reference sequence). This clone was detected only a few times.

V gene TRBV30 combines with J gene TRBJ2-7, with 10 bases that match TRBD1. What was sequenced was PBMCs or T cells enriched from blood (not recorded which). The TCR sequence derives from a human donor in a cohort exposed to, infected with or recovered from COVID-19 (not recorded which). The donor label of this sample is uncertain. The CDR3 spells CAWSKFGQGVRTYEQYF. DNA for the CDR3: TGTGCCTGGAGTAAATTCGGACAGGGGGTAAGAACCTACGAGCAGTACTTC.